The T cell receptor (beta chain) under discussion was sequenced for a study of regulatory T cells in long-lasting Graves disease. Whole-study context: Patients with new Graves' disease had used antithyroid drugs below 3 months.

This clonotype was observed a handful of times. Compared with germline, one end of the junction differs, possibly owing to a read error. The time point: newly diagnosed GD, antithyroid drugs for less than 3 months. From RNA extracted from PBMCs, the TCR library was made. With iRepertoire HTBI primers and Arm-PCR of CDR3 regions, TCR beta libraries were built. In TCRdb, the multiplex PCR reads were re-called with MiXCR into one record per CDR3 protein. The sample has about 470,000 distinct CDR3 sequences, about 15% seen once. The CDR3 runs 15 residues. Germline loops: CDR1 PRHDT, CDR2 FYEKMQ (reference sequence). This sample also appeared in a second study, on T cells in Graves' hyperthyroidism and ophthalmopathy.

The specimen was peripheral blood mononuclear cells (PBMCs), collected at new diagnosis, from a patient treated with antithyroid drugs. The chain joins TRBV13 to TRBJ2-1; tentative D call: TRBD2 (6 bases). The source of this sequence is a woman in her 30s with Graves disease. The CDR3 DNA sequence: TGCGCCAGCAGCTTGGTCGGGACTGGAGCCAATGAGCAGTTCTTC. Its translation is CASSLVGTGANEQFF. The full variable domain, in which reference TRBV13 and TRBJ2-1 provide the parts outside the CDR3, is AAGVIQSPRHLIKEKRETATLKCYPIPRHDTVYWYQQGPGQDPQFLISFYEKMQSDKGSIPDRFSAQQFSDYHSELNMSSLELGDSALYFCASSLVGTGANEQFFGPGTRLTVL.